These 21 T cell receptor beta chains were sequenced from one sample in a study of T cell responses to AZD1222 COVID-19 vaccine. Data came from immunoSEQ multiplex PCR; TCRdb stores just in-frame clones and leaves some out. This sample has about 140,000 clones, with about 94% found just once. The sequenced sample was peripheral blood, obtained on day 0 of AZD1222 vaccination. All receptors come from an adult in good health.

This clone showed up just once. For the CDR3, the DNA is TGTGCCAGCAGCGTAGGGACCAACACTGAAGCTTTCTTT. Translated: CASSVGTNTEAFF. V and J are TRBV9 and TRBJ1-1; D gene uncertain. CDR1 is SGDLS, CDR2 YYNGEE, per germline. The V and J ends lost 0 bases and 2 bases respectively, with 5 bases between them. The CDR3 has 13 amino acids. Together with reference TRBV9 and TRBJ1-1, the CDR3 gives the full variable domain: DSGVTQTPKHLITATGQRVTLRCSPRSGDLSVYWYQQSLDQGLQFLIQYYNGEERAKGNILERFSAQQFPDLHSELNLSSLELGDSALYFCASSVGTNTEAFFGQGTRLTVV.

V usage is TRBV4-3 and J usage is TRBJ1-1; D is perhaps TRBD1 (5 bases). Trimming stripped 3 bases from V and 4 bases from J, with 12 bases between. The CDR3 has 14 residues. Germline V lookup: CDR1 LGHNA, CDR2 YSLEER. The CDR3 region has the DNA TGCGCCAGCAGCCAGACGGTAGGGGTCACTGAAGCTTTCTTT. It specifies CASSQTVGVTEAFF.

Points on this clone: Other DNA sequences in the sample encode the same CDR3. The chain carries TRBV5-1 and TRBJ2-2; 11 positions match TRBD2. There are 18 residues in the CDR3. V was pared by 1 base and J by 0 bases, with 5 bases of the junction left unmatched. Germline-derived CDR1 and CDR2 are SGHRS and YFSETQ. The CDR3 loop reads CASSLTGTSGANTGELFF. In DNA form, the CDR3 reads TGCGCCAGCAGCTTGACAGGGACTAGCGGTGCGAACACCGGGGAGCTGTTTTTT.

This clone occurred once. V and J are TRBV7-2 and TRBJ2-7; TRBD2 matches at 11 bases. The germline gives CDR1 SGHTA, CDR2 FQGNSA. J lost 0 bases, V lost 8 bases, and 3 bases had no gene match. The CDR3 loop spans 14 amino acids. In DNA, the CDR3 is TGTGCCAGCGGGCTAGCGGGAGGCTCCTACGAGCAGTACTTC. This sequence encodes CASGLAGGSYEQYF.

The chain links TRBV2 to TRBJ2-5, with D tentatively TRBD2 (7 bases). The V end lost 10 bases, the J end lost 4 bases, and 19 bases lay between the germline ends. This CDR3 contains 14 residues. The germline V gene has CDR1 SNHLY and CDR2 FYNNEI. CDR3 DNA sequence: TGTGCCACCGTCGACGGAGGGGGGGGAGAGACCCAGTACTTC. Protein: CATVDGGGGETQYF.

This clone appeared once. J is TRBJ1-5 and V is TRBV7-8, with D possibly matching TRBD1 (5 bases). The CDR3 loop spans 15 amino acids. Germline V gene sequence: CDR1 SGHVS, CDR2 FQNEAQ. V lost 10 bases and J lost 0, with 16 bases in between. The CDR3 sequence is CATHRWPNSNQPQHF. As DNA, the CDR3 is TGTGCCACACACAGGTGGCCAAATAGCAATCAGCCCCAGCATTTT. Full variable domain (missing parts from reference TRBV7-8 and TRBJ1-5): GAGVSQSPRYKVAKRGQDVALRCDPISGHVSLFWYQQALGQGPEFLTYFQNEAQLDKSGLPSDRFFAERPEGSVSTLKIQRTQQEDSAVYLCATHRWPNSNQPQHFGDGTRLSIL.

V is TRBV5-1 and J is TRBJ2-7, with D possibly TRBD2 on 5 matching bases. Trimming took off 5 bases at V and 3 bases at J, with 18 bases between the two ends. The CDR3 extends over 15 amino acids. Germline V CDR1 and CDR2: SGHRS, YFSETQ. CDR3 nucleotide sequence: TGCGCCAGCAGGTCGATGCCCGCCGGGGACTACGAGCAGTACTTC. Protein product: CASRSMPAGDYEQYF.

The J gene is TRBJ1-6, the V gene TRBV6-5; D remains unclear. The CDR3 is 15 amino acids. V lost 0 bases to trimming and J lost 7 bases, with 10 bases between them. Germline-derived CDR1 and CDR2 are MNHEY and SVGAGI. CDR3 sequence reads: CASSYSWSTNSPLHF. CDR3 nucleotide sequence: TGTGCCAGCAGTTACTCGTGGAGTACCAATTCACCCCTCCACTTT.

The J gene is TRBJ1-5, the V gene TRBV9, with D possibly being TRBD1 (5 bases). The CDR3 runs 15 residues. Per the germline V gene, CDR1 is SGDLS and CDR2 is YYNGEE. With 1 base removed from V and 0 bases from J, the gap between germline ends came to 8 bases. CDR3 coding DNA: TGTGCCAGCAGCGTATGGGGGTATAGCAATCAGCCCCAGCATTTT. This gives the protein CASSVWGYSNQPQHF.

CDR3 residues: CASSQGHTFNEQFF. The CDR3 nucleotides read TGTGCCAGCAGCCAGGGACACACCTTCAATGAGCAGTTCTTC. The chain carries TRBV3-1 (or the pseudogene TRBV3-2) and TRBJ2-1, with D perhaps TRBD1 (6 bases). Germline lookup yields CDR1 LGHDT and CDR2 YNNKEL (reference sequence). CDR3 length equals 14 residues. Deletions cut 3 bases from V and 6 bases from J, with 12 bases between.

The chain combines TRBV7-9 with TRBJ2-1; D perhaps matches TRBD2 (5 bases). The germline gives CDR1 SEHNR, CDR2 FQNEAQ (reference sequence). CDR3 size: 15 residues. The V and J ends lost 5 bases and 0 bases respectively, with 11 bases between them. CDR3 bases: TGTGCCAGCAGCACTAGGGTCGTCTCCTACAATGAGCAGTTCTTC. It yields the protein CASSTRVVSYNEQFF.

The rearrangement joins TRBV4-3 to TRBJ1-4, with 10 bases that match TRBD1. Germline lookup yields CDR1 LGHNA and CDR2 YSLEER. There are 18 residues in the CDR3. V was clipped by 3 bases and J by 7 bases; unmatched bases: 14. For the CDR3, the DNA is TGCGCCAGCAGCCAGGCGACAGGGGGCCCCCGGATGGGTGAAAAACTGTTTTTT. Residues: CASSQATGGPRMGEKLFF.

The chain carries TRBV2 and TRBJ2-3, with a possible D match to TRBD1 (5 bases). This CDR3 contains 14 residues. CDR1 is SNHLY, CDR2 FYNNEI, per germline. The V end was cut by 8 bases, the J end by 0 bases, with 12 bases between. As DNA, the CDR3 is TGTGCCAGCGTCCCAGGGCCAAGCACAGATACGCAGTATTTT. Its protein product is CASVPGPSTDTQYF.

This rearrangement joins TRBV10-3 to TRBJ2-3; D is undetermined. Per germline, CDR1 ENHRY and CDR2 SYGVKD. V dropped 6 bases and J dropped 0 bases, with 13 bases sitting between them. This CDR3 has 15 residues. CDR3 in amino acids: CAISRTDFSTDTQYF. The CDR3 DNA follows: TGTGCCATCAGCCGGACGGATTTTAGCACAGATACGCAGTATTTT.

There are a few counts of this clone. The V gene is TRBV6-2 or TRBV6-3, the J gene TRBJ1-1; 7 nucleotides align to TRBD1. This CDR3 has 14 residues. Germline trimming cut 6 bases from V and 6 bases from J; bases unmatched to any gene: 10. CDR1 and CDR2 from the germline V gene are MNHEY and SVGEGT. The chain's CDR3 is CASSDRDSVSEAFF. CDR3 sequence (DNA): TGTGCCAGCAGCGACCGGGACAGCGTGTCTGAAGCTTTCTTT.

This chain links TRBV5-3 with TRBJ2-1; 11 positions agree with TRBD2. TRBV5-3 is labeled an ORF, and its function is uncertain. V trimming: 2 bases; J trimming: 5 bases; junction bases outside the gene matches: 9. The CDR3 contains 17 residues. CDR3 sequence (DNA): TGTGCCAGAAGCTTCATGGGACTAGCGGCAATCCACAATGAGCAGTTCTTC. The encoded protein is CARSFMGLAAIHNEQFF.

The V gene is TRBV11-2, the J gene TRBJ2-7, with D unclear. The length of the CDR3 is 15 residues. Germline values: CDR1 SGHAT, CDR2 FQNNGV. Trimming took off 0 bases at V and 1 base at J, with 10 bases between the two ends. The DNA of the CDR3 is TGTGCCAGCAGCTTAGAGGCTGCAGGTTCCTACGAGCAGTACTTC. As protein: CASSLEAAGSYEQYF.

The rearrangement uses TRBV19 and TRBJ1-6; 8 bases fit TRBD1. This CDR3 region has 13 residues. CDR1 and CDR2 from the germline V gene are LNHDA and SQIVND (reference sequence). Losses at the gene ends were 4 bases for V and 7 bases for J; bases not matched to a gene: 0. In DNA, the CDR3 is TGTGCCAGTAGTAGACAGGGGAATTCACCCCTCCACTTT. Its protein is CASSRQGNSPLHF.

For this clone: A junction boundary mismatches the germline segment, possibly from a read error. V usage is TRBV5-4 and J usage is TRBJ2-7; D is undetermined. The V gene's germline CDR1 is SGHNT and CDR2 YYREEE (reference sequence). The CDR3 contains 13 residues. CDR3 nucleotides: TGTGCCAGCAGGAAGACGGCCTCCCACGAGCAGTACTTC. Translated, it gives CASRKTASHEQYF.

This sequence joins TRBV13 and TRBJ2-2; no definite D call. Trimming left V 0 bases short and J 4 bases short, with 3 bases between. Germline values: CDR1 PRHDT, CDR2 FYEKMQ (reference sequence). CDR3 length: 13 residues. CDR3 residues: CASSLGATGELFF. The CDR3, as DNA: TGTGCCAGCAGCTTAGGAGCCACCGGGGAGCTGTTTTTT.

This chain connects TRBV14 to TRBJ2-1; D not certain. The CDR3 has 14 amino acids. Germline lookup yields CDR1 SGHDN and CDR2 FVKESK. The V end was cut by 2 bases, the J end by 4 bases, with 9 bases between. DNA of the CDR3: TGTGCCAGCAGCCAACTAGGACGGTACAATGAGCAGTTCTTC. Its protein product is CASSQLGRYNEQFF. The full variable domain, completed using reference TRBV14 and TRBJ2-1, is EAGVTQFPSHSVIEKGQTVTLRCDPISGHDNLYWYRRVMGKEIKFLLHFVKESKQDESGMPNNRFLAERTGGTYSTLKVQPAELEDSGVYFCASSQLGRYNEQFFGPGTRLTVL.